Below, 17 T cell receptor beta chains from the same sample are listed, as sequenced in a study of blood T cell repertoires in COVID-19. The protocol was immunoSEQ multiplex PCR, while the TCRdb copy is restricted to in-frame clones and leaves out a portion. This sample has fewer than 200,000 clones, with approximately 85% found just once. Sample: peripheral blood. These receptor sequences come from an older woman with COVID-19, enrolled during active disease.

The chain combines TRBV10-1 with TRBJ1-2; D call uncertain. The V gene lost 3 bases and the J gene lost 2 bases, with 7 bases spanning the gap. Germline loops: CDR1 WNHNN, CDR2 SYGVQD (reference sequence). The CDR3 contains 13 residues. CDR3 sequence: CASSEQQNYGYTF. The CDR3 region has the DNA TGCGCCAGCAGTGAACAGCAAAACTATGGCTACACCTTC.

The CDR3 reads CASSYNRLGVYGYTF. As DNA, the CDR3 is TGTGCCAGCAGTTACAACAGGTTAGGGGTTTATGGCTACACCTTC. The genes are TRBV6-5 and TRBJ1-2; perhaps TRBD1 as D (5 bases). CDR1 is MNHEY, CDR2 SVGAGI, per germline. V was pared by 2 bases and J by 5 bases, with 15 bases between. The CDR3 contains 15 residues.

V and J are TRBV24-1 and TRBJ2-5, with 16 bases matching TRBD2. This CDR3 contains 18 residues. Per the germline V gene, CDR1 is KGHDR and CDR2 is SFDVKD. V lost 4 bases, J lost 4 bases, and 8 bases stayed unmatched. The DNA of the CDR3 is TGTGCCACCAGTGAACCGGGACTAGCGGGGGGGCTCCGAGAGACCCAGTACTTC. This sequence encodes CATSEPGLAGGLRETQYF.

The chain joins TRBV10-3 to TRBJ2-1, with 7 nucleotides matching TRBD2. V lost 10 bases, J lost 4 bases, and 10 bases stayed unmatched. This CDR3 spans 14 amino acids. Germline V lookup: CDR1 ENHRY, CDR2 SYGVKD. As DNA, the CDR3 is TGTGCCACTATAAGCGGGATCGCTTACAATGAGCAGTTCTTC. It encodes CATISGIAYNEQFF.

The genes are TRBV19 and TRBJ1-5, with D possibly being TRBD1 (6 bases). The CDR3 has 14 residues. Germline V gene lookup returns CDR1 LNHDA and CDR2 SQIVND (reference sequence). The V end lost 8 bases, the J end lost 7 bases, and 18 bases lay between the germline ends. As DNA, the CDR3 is TGTGCCAGTGGTTCACAGGGTTACGGCCAGCCCCAGCATTTT. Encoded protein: CASGSQGYGQPQHF.

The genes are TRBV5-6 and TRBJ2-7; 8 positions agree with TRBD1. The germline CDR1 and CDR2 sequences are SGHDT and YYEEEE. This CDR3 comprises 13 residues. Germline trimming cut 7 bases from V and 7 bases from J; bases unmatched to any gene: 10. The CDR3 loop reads CASSRTGQLEQYV. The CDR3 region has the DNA TGTGCCAGCTCCAGGACAGGGCAATTAGAGCAGTACGTC.

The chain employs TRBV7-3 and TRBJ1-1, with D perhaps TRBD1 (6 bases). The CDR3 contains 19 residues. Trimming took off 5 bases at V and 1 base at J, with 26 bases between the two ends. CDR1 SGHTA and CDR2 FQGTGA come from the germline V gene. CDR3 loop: CASSPNSLRGGDSNTEAFF. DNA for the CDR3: TGTGCCAGCAGCCCTAACTCCCTCAGGGGAGGGGATTCGAACACTGAAGCTTTCTTT.

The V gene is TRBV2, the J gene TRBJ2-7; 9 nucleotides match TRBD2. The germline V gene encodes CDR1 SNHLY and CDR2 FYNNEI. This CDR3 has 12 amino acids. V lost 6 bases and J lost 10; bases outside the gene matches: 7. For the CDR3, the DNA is TGTGCCAGCAGCCTCACTAGCGGGCCTCAGTACGTC. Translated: CASSLTSGPQYV.

CDR3 loop: CSASVASGNHEQYF. CDR3 in DNA: TGCAGTGCTAGTGTTGCTAGCGGGAACCACGAGCAGTACTTC. The chain has TRBV20-1 and TRBJ2-7; 9 bases align to TRBD2. Looked up from germline, CDR1 is DFQATT and CDR2 is SNEGSKA (reference sequence). The CDR3 length is 14 residues. V trimming: 3 bases; J trimming: 5 bases; junction bases outside the gene matches: 8.

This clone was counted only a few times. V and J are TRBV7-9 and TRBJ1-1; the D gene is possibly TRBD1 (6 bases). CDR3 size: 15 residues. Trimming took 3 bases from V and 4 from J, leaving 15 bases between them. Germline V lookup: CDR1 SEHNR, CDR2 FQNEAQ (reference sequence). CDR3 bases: TGTGCCAGCAGCTTCCCAGGGGAAGGAATCACTGAAGCTTTCTTT. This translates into CASSFPGEGITEAFF. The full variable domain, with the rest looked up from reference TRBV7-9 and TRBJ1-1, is DTGVSQNPRHKITKRGQNVTFRCDPISEHNRLYWYRQTLGQGPEFLTYFQNEAQLEKSRLLSDRFSAERPKGSFSTLEIQRTEQGDSAMYLCASSFPGEGITEAFFGQGTRLTVV.

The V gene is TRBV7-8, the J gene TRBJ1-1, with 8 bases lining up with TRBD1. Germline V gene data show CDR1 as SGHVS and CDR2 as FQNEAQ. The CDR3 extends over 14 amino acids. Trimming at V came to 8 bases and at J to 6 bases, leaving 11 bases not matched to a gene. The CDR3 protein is CASAPQGASAEAFF. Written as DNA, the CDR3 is TGTGCCAGCGCCCCTCAGGGGGCAAGCGCTGAAGCTTTCTTT.

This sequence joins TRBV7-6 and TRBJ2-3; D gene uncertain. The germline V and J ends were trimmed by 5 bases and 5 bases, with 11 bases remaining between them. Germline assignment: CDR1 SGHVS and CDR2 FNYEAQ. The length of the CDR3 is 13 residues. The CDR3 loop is CASSLRLRDTQYF. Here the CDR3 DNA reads TGTGCCAGCAGCCTTCGACTTCGAGATACGCAGTATTTT.

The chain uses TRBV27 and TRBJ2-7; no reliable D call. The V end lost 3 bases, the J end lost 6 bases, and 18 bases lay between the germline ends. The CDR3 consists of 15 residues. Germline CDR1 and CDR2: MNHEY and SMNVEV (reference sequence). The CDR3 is CASSFSPNMAFEQYF. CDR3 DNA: TGTGCCAGCAGTTTTTCACCCAATATGGCTTTCGAGCAGTACTTC.

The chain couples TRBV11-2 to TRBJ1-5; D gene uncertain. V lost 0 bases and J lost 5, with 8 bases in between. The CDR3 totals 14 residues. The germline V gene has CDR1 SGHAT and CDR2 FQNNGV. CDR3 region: CASSLDRRDQPQHF. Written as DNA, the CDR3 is TGTGCCAGCAGCTTAGATCGTCGTGATCAGCCCCAGCATTTT.

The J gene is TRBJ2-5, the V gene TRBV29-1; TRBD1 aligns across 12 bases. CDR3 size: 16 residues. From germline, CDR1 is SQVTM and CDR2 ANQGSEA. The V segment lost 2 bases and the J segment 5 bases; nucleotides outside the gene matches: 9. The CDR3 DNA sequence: TGCAGCGTTGAAACTTCCGGGACAGGGGGCGAGGAGACCCAGTACTTC. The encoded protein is CSVETSGTGGEETQYF.

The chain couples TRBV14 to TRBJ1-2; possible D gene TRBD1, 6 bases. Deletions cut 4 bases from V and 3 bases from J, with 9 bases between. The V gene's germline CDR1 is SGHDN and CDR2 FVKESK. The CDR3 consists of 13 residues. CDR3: CASSRDTYYGYTF. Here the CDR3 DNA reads TGTGCCAGCAGCCGGGACACTTACTATGGCTACACCTTC.

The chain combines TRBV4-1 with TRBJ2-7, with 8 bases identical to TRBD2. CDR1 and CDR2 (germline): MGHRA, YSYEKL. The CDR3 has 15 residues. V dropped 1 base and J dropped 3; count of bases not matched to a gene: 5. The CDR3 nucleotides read TGCGCCAGCAGCCAAGGAACCGGGACTAGCTACGAGCAGTACTTC. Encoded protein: CASSQGTGTSYEQYF.